The present T cell receptor beta chain was sequenced within a study of cytomegalovirus exposure and HLA in healthy donors. Notes on the study in general: Per a later analysis, HLA-associated TCR beta chains showed more clonal expansion than other, equally common TCR beta chains. Previously analyzed data showed that most TCR beta V segments were productive at a frequency of about 90% or about 30%.

PCR was performed using 60 Vbeta and 13 Jbeta primers. Sequenced by immunoSEQ multiplex PCR; TCRdb stores in-frame clones only, minus some. The sample has under 200,000 clones, roughly four fifths seen once. Details on this clone: Antigen specificity is unknown.

This CDR3 spans 14 amino acids. The V segment lost 2 bases and the J segment 2 bases; nucleotides outside the gene matches: 5. The germline V gene encodes CDR1 GTSNPN and CDR2 SVGIG (reference sequence). This chain uses TRBV30 with TRBJ2-5; 7 bases fit TRBD2. This sequence originates from a woman in her 30s in good health and CMV-seropositive. The sequencing input was PBMCs. CDR3 sequence reads: CAWSSWEGQETQYF. The CDR3 coding sequence is TGTGCCTGGAGTTCTTGGGAGGGTCAAGAGACCCAGTACTTC.